This T cell receptor beta chain was identified during a study of response to subunit inactivated influenza vaccine. TCRdb redid the calling of the RT-PCR reads with MiXCR, one entry per CDR3 protein. This sample has hundreds of thousands of distinct CDR3 sequences, with approximately 18% found just once. The J segment lost 1 base and the V segment lost 8 bases, leaving 7 bases of the junction unmatched. There are 15 residues in the CDR3. The TCR sequence derives from a man aged 50 to 59 who received an inactivated influenza vaccine. This chain connects TRBV12-3 or TRBV12-4 to TRBJ2-3, with 9 bases identical to TRBD2. Specimen: PBMCs from blood, collected 5 days after vaccination. The CDR3 protein is CASGSSGGGTDTQYF. The CDR3 DNA sequence: TGTGCCAGCGGAAGTAGCGGGGGAGGCACAGATACGCAGTATTTT.